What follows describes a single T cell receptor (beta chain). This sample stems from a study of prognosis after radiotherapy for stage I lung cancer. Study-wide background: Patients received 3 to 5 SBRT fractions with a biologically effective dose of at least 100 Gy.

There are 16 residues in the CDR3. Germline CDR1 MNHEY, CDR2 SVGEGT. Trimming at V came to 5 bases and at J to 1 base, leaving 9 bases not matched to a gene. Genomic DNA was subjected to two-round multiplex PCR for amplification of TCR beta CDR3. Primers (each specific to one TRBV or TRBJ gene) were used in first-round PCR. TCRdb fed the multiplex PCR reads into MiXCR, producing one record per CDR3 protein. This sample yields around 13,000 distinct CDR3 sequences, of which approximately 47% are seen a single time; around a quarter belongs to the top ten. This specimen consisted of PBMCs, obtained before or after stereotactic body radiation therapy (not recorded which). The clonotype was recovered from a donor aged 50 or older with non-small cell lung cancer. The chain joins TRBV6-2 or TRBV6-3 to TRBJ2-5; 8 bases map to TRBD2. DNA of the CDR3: TGTGCCAGCAGTACCCGAGATAGCGGGACCCAAGAGACCCAGTACTTC. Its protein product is CASSTRDSGTQETQYF.